This TCR beta chain was recovered during a study of blood T cell repertoires in COVID-19. Study context: Spain, Italy and the United States supplied samples that represented acute and convalescent COVID-19.

Per the original data handling: Counts of nucleated cells, estimated from reference gene primer amplification, were obtained. The assay was immunoSEQ multiplex PCR, and TCRdb's table has in-frame clones only and misses some. The V and J calls and clone size come from that table; D and trimming were worked out from the DNA. The sample shows some 170,000 clones, about 88% of them seen only once. Across 20 to 25 US areas, participants ranged in age from about 18 to 89 years. Participant reports of clinical history set cohort assignment. CDR1 and CDR2 (germline): ENHRY, SYGVKD. The CDR3 is 15 amino acids. Trimming cost V 2 bases and J 7 bases; bases outside gene matches: 4.

This receptor was identified in a human donor with acute COVID-19. The donor label of this sample is uncertain. The sequencing sample was made of PBMCs or T cells enriched from blood (not recorded which). This rearrangement joins TRBV10-3 to TRBJ1-5; TRBD1 aligns across 11 bases. The CDR3 protein is CAISERTGGGQPQHF. CDR3 nucleotides: TGTGCCATCAGTGAGAGGACAGGGGGCGGACAGCCCCAGCATTTT.